These 32 T cell receptor beta chains originate from one sample sequenced in a study of cytomegalovirus exposure and HLA in healthy donors (dated by TCRdb to the late 2010s). Libraries were built with the immunoSEQ multiplex PCR assay. The multiplex PCR relied on a mix of 60 forward primers for TCR Vbeta segments and 13 reverse primers for TCR Jbeta segments. TCRdb's version of the immuneACCESS table is confined to in-frame rearrangements and falls short of the full clone set. An unresolved V gene accounts for under half of the shortfall where checked; the remainder is of unknown origin. This sample is represented by 210,000 or so clones; 76% of them were singletons. 0.63% of the sample comes from the top ten. Sequenced sample: PBMCs. The receptors were sampled from a man aged 18 to 30 in good health and CMV-seronegative.

CDR3 amino acids: CASSAGTGNTYEQYF. The CDR3 region has the DNA TGTGCCAGCAGCGCAGGGACAGGTAATACCTACGAGCAGTACTTC. J is TRBJ2-7 and V is TRBV9; the match to TRBD1 covers 8 bases. This CDR3 spans 15 amino acids. Germline trimming cut 3 bases from V and 2 bases from J; bases unmatched to any gene: 7. Looked up from germline, CDR1 is SGDLS and CDR2 is YYNGEE.

This clone was detected once. At one boundary the junction diverges from the germline segment, which might be a read error. The chain uses TRBV30 and TRBJ1-3; no clear D gene. The germline CDR1 and CDR2 sequences are GTSNPN and SVGIG (reference sequence). The CDR3 is 13 residues long. The CDR3 region has the DNA TGTGCCTGGAGTGCCCTTCGCGAGGGCCCACATAATTTT. Amino acid sequence: CAWSALREGPHNF.

This chain uses TRBV13 with TRBJ2-6; D might be TRBD1 (5 bases). CDR3 length: 15 amino acids. CDR1 is PRHDT and CDR2 is FYEKMQ in the germline V gene (reference sequence). V dropped 7 bases and J dropped 4 bases, with 14 bases sitting between them. CDR3 sequence (DNA): TGTGCCAGCACCGCCAGGGTGGAAGGGGCCAACGTCCTGACTTTC. Encoded protein: CASTARVEGANVLTF. Full variable domain (outside the CDR3, taken from reference TRBV13 and TRBJ2-6): AAGVIQSPRHLIKEKRETATLKCYPIPRHDTVYWYQQGPGQDPQFLISFYEKMQSDKGSIPDRFSAQQFSDYHSELNMSSLELGDSALYFCASTARVEGANVLTFGAGSRLTVL.

V gene TRBV28 combines with J gene TRBJ2-3, with TRBD1 matching over 8 bases. Germline V gives CDR1 MDHEN, CDR2 SYDVKM. This CDR3 comprises 15 residues. V trimming: 2 bases; J trimming: 6 bases; junction bases outside the gene matches: 7. CDR3 DNA: TGTGCCAGCAGTTTACCGACAGGGGTCGCCGATACGCAGTATTTT. Protein: CASSLPTGVADTQYF.

Notes on this clone: The sample has other DNA sequences that encode this CDR3 too. The chain has TRBV30 and TRBJ1-1; no clear D gene. The germline gives CDR1 GTSNPN, CDR2 SVGIG (reference sequence). The ends were cut back, 2 bases at V and 0 bases at J, with 10 bases in the middle. The CDR3 has 14 residues. The CDR3 coding sequence is TGTGCCTGGAGTCTACCCCCGATGAACACTGAAGCTTTCTTT. Its translation: CAWSLPPMNTEAFF.

The rearrangement links TRBV30 to TRBJ1-5; 7 nucleotides agree with TRBD1. From germline, CDR1 is GTSNPN and CDR2 SVGIG (reference sequence). This CDR3 spans 15 amino acids. J gave up 3 bases and V 0 bases, and 5 bases lay outside the gene matches. This chain's CDR3 is CAWSVGDRVNQPQHF. The CDR3 coding sequence is TGTGCCTGGAGTGTAGGAGACAGGGTCAATCAGCCCCAGCATTTT.

This chain links TRBV7-3 with TRBJ1-1; 7 nucleotides line up with TRBD1. The length of the CDR3 is 12 residues. The J segment lost 7 bases and the V segment lost 5 bases, leaving 4 bases of the junction unmatched. The germline V gene encodes CDR1 SGHTA and CDR2 FQGTGA. CDR3 DNA: TGTGCCAGCAGCCCCCAGGGGGGTGAAGCTTTCTTT. Protein product: CASSPQGGEAFF.

This clone was seen a handful of times. The genes are TRBV5-6 and TRBJ1-3; no firm D call. From germline, CDR1 is SGHDT and CDR2 YYEEEE. Deletions cut 2 bases from V and 0 bases from J, with 15 bases between. The CDR3 runs 17 residues. The CDR3 here is CASSFTRAGISGNTIYF. The CDR3 DNA follows: TGTGCCAGCAGCTTTACACGGGCGGGGATCTCTGGAAACACCATATATTTT.

This clone was detected only once. V is TRBV5-1 and J is TRBJ2-7; D perhaps matches TRBD1 (6 bases). Trimming pared 4 bases from V and 4 bases from J, leaving 15 bases between. This CDR3 has 14 residues. Germline values: CDR1 SGHRS, CDR2 YFSETQ. This chain's CDR3 is CASSPRTDGYEQYF. The DNA of the CDR3 is TGCGCCAGCAGCCCAAGGACAGATGGTTACGAGCAGTACTTC.

V is TRBV30 and J is TRBJ1-2, with 7 bases aligning to TRBD1. After removal of 7 bases from V and 3 bases from J, the junction contained 8 bases not matched to a gene. The germline gives CDR1 GTSNPN, CDR2 SVGIG (reference sequence). The CDR3 totals 13 residues. CDR3 residues: CASVTGYYYGYTF. The CDR3 DNA sequence: TGTGCCTCCGTGACAGGGTATTACTATGGCTACACCTTC.

The rearrangement joins TRBV30 to TRBJ2-5; D not resolved. V was cut by 0 bases and J by 5 bases, with 22 bases left in between. Per germline, CDR1 GTSNPN and CDR2 SVGIG (reference sequence). CDR3 length: 17 amino acids. This chain's CDR3 is CAWSVLRTAPGRETQYF. The CDR3 DNA reads as TGTGCCTGGAGTGTACTGCGAACAGCCCCTGGCCGGGAGACCCAGTACTTC. Combining the CDR3 with reference TRBV30 and TRBJ2-5 gives the whole variable domain SQTIHQWPATLVQPVGSPLSLECTVEGTSNPNLYWYRQAAGRGLQLLFYSVGIGQISSEVPQNLSASRPQDRQFILSSKKLLLSDSGFYLCAWSVLRTAPGRETQYFGPGTRLLVL.

Note on this clone: Other DNA variants within this sample encode the same CDR3. This chain uses TRBV9 with TRBJ1-1; D might be TRBD1 (6 bases). Trimming took off 3 bases at V and 5 bases at J, with 11 bases between the two ends. Germline assignment: CDR1 SGDLS and CDR2 YYNGEE. The CDR3 length is 13 residues. The CDR3 coding sequence is TGTGCCAGCAGCGAAGGGGGGGGGACTGAAGCTTTCTTT. Translated: CASSEGGGTEAFF.

The chain recombines TRBV30 with TRBJ2-3, with 12 nucleotides matching TRBD2. The J segment lost 4 bases and the V segment lost 3 bases, leaving 5 bases of the junction unmatched. Germline values: CDR1 GTSNPN, CDR2 SVGIG (reference sequence). This CDR3 comprises 15 residues. The CDR3 nucleotides are TGTGCCTGGAGCTGGACTAGCGGGATCCCAGATACGCAGTATTTT. This translates into CAWSWTSGIPDTQYF.

J is TRBJ1-1 and V is TRBV7-9; D uncertain. Germline V gene data show CDR1 as SEHNR and CDR2 as FQNEAQ (reference sequence). Trimming pared 10 bases from V and 9 bases from J, leaving 12 bases between. This CDR3 is built from 10 residues. In DNA form, the CDR3 reads TGTGCCATATTGAAAGAGAAAGCTTTCTTT. Protein sequence: CAILKEKAFF. The full variable domain, with the rest looked up from reference TRBV7-9 and TRBJ1-1, is DTGVSQNPRHKITKRGQNVTFRCDPISEHNRLYWYRQTLGQGPEFLTYFQNEAQLEKSRLLSDRFSAERPKGSFSTLEIQRTEQGDSAMYLCAILKEKAFFGQGTRLTVV.

The gene calls are TRBV9 and TRBJ2-1; 9 nucleotides match TRBD1. This CDR3 spans 14 amino acids. Germline CDR1 reads SGDLS; CDR2 reads YYNGEE. V was clipped by 5 bases and J by 8 bases; unmatched bases: 8. The CDR3, as DNA: TGTGCCAGCAGTCACGAGGACAGGGGTGATGAGCAGTTCTTC. Encoded protein: CASSHEDRGDEQFF.

The chain uses TRBV6-4 and TRBJ2-2; 11 nucleotides align to TRBD1. V lost 3 bases, J lost 6 bases, and 0 bases stayed unmatched. CDR1 MRHNA and CDR2 SNTAGT come from the germline V gene. The length of the CDR3 is 14 residues. CDR3 in DNA: TGTGCCAGCAGTGAGGGACAGGGGGCCGGGGAGCTGTTTTTT. Translated, it gives CASSEGQGAGELFF.

The V and J genes are TRBV10-2 and TRBJ2-3, with 9 bases identical to TRBD2. Unmatched junction bases numbered 12, after V lost 6 bases and J lost 14 bases. The CDR3 totals 13 residues. Germline CDR1 is WSHSY and CDR2 is SAAADI. As DNA, the CDR3 is TGCGCCAGCAGGGGGCAAACTAGCGGGTTTGCGTATTTT. Translation gives CASRGQTSGFAYF.

This chain connects TRBV5-8 to TRBJ2-5, with 7 bases identical to TRBD1. This CDR3 is built from 17 residues. V gave up 3 bases and J gave up 4 bases; unmatched junction bases: 15. Per the germline V gene, CDR1 is SGHTS and CDR2 is YDEGEE. CDR3 coding DNA: TGTGCCAGCAGCTCACTGGGGGCAGGGGGAATCTTAGAGACCCAGTACTTC. It translates to CASSSLGAGGILETQYF.

This chain connects TRBV6-1 to TRBJ1-5; 8 bases are a match to TRBD1. This CDR3 contains 17 residues. V lost 4 bases, J lost 0 bases, and 8 bases stayed unmatched. The V gene's germline CDR1 is MNHNS and CDR2 SASEGT. CDR3 loop: CASSARTGRNSNQPQHF. The CDR3 coding sequence is TGTGCCAGCAGTGCGCGGACAGGGAGAAATAGCAATCAGCCCCAGCATTTT.

The chain has TRBV5-1 and TRBJ2-1; unclear D gene. The CDR3 spans 13 residues. Germline V CDR1 and CDR2: SGHRS, YFSETQ. Trimming cost V 6 bases and J 2 bases, with 9 bases left between them. DNA for the CDR3: TGCGCCAGCACAGGTCAGGCCTACAATGAGCAGTTCTTC. This sequence encodes CASTGQAYNEQFF. The variable domain in full, completed from reference TRBV5-1 and TRBJ2-1, reads KAGVTQTPRYLIKTRGQQVTLSCSPISGHRSVSWYQQTPGQGLQFLFEYFSETQRNKGNFPGRFSGRQFSNSRSEMNVSTLELGDSALYLCASTGQAYNEQFFGPGTRLTVL.

The rearrangement links TRBV2 to TRBJ2-5; 9 nucleotides match TRBD1. The CDR3 has 15 amino acids. Germline V CDR1 and CDR2: SNHLY, FYNNEI. V trimming: 6 bases; J trimming: 4 bases; junction bases outside the gene matches: 9. The CDR3 spells CASRTGTGNLETQYF. CDR3 DNA sequence: TGTGCCAGCAGGACCGGGACAGGGAACCTAGAGACCCAGTACTTC.

The CDR3 sequence is CASSVGGTGGDETQYF. CDR3 DNA: TGTGCCAGCAGCGTCGGAGGGACAGGGGGCGATGAGACCCAGTACTTC. The gene calls are TRBV9 and TRBJ2-5; 12 bases fit TRBD1. Germline values: CDR1 SGDLS, CDR2 YYNGEE. The CDR3 is 16 amino acids. J gave up 5 bases and V 2 bases, and 7 bases lay outside the gene matches.

CDR3 DNA: TGCGCCAGCAGCTTGGAGATGGGACAGGGCTACAATGAGCAGTTCTTC. Its protein is CASSLEMGQGYNEQFF. The chain links TRBV5-1 to TRBJ2-1, with 9 bases identical to TRBD1. The germline CDR1 and CDR2 sequences are SGHRS and YFSETQ. Trimming removed 0 bases from V and 3 bases from J; junction bases left unmatched: 4. This CDR3 contains 16 residues.

This sequence joins TRBV5-1 and TRBJ2-5; TRBD2 matches at 10 bases. The V segment lost 4 bases and the J segment 3 bases; nucleotides outside the gene matches: 9. The CDR3 runs to 16 residues. Germline CDR1 and CDR2: SGHRS and YFSETQ. The CDR3 nucleotides read TGCGCCAGCAGCCCATCCGGGACTAGCGTTAAAGAGACCCAGTACTTC. Its translation: CASSPSGTSVKETQYF.

The CDR3 reads CASSIRLLGGAPNEQFF. The CDR3 nucleotides read TGTGCCAGTAGTATAAGGCTTCTAGGCGGGGCACCTAATGAGCAGTTCTTC. V is TRBV19 and J is TRBJ2-1; D may be TRBD2 (6 bases). V was clipped by 2 bases and J by 7 bases, with 21 bases between them. The CDR3 is made up of 17 amino acids. Germline V gene data show CDR1 as LNHDA and CDR2 as SQIVND (reference sequence).

The CDR3 DNA sequence: TGTGCCAGCAGCACCCGGGACAGGGCCTACGAGCAGTACTTC. This translates into CASSTRDRAYEQYF. V gene TRBV11-2 combines with J gene TRBJ2-7, with 9 bases that match TRBD1. Trimming took 5 bases from V and 2 from J; bases not matched to a gene: 4. The CDR3 is made up of 14 amino acids. Germline CDR1 SGHAT, CDR2 FQNNGV.

J is TRBJ2-7 and V is TRBV6-5; 7 bases are a match to TRBD1. The CDR3 is 14 residues long. V lost 6 bases, J lost 0 bases, and 5 bases stayed unmatched. The V gene's germline CDR1 is MNHEY and CDR2 SVGAGI. The CDR3 is CASRTRGISYEQYF. CDR3 bases: TGTGCCAGCAGGACCAGGGGGATCTCCTACGAGCAGTACTTC.

As regards this clone: This CDR3 fails to terminate in the conserved phenylalanine or tryptophan, so it likely reflects a read error. V usage is TRBV10-3 and J usage is TRBJ1-1; D call uncertain. CDR1 and CDR2 from the germline V gene are ENHRY and SYGVKD. This CDR3 spans 14 amino acids. V was pared by 4 bases and J by 1 base, with 10 bases between. CDR3 protein: CAISARVTNTEAFL. The CDR3 DNA follows: TGTGCCATCAGTGCCCGGGTTACGAACACTGAAGCTTTCCTT.

The genes are TRBV5-1 and TRBJ1-2; 7 bases fit TRBD1. This CDR3 region has 12 residues. Per the germline V gene, CDR1 is SGHRS and CDR2 is YFSETQ. Trimming took 3 bases from V and 7 from J; bases not matched to a gene: 3. As DNA, the CDR3 is TGCGCCAGCAGCTCGAACAGGGGTGGCTACACCTTC. This sequence encodes CASSSNRGGYTF.

The rearrangement joins TRBV6-6 to TRBJ1-5; D is undetermined. The CDR3 is 12 residues long. Trimming stripped 6 bases from V and 8 bases from J, with 11 bases between. Germline values: CDR1 MNHNY, CDR2 SVGAGI (reference sequence). As DNA, the CDR3 is TGTGCCAGCAGCCCAACCGGTGAGCCCCAGCATTTT. Its protein product is CASSPTGEPQHF.

CDR3 in amino acids: CASSYRTSGYEQYF. The CDR3 region has the DNA TGTGCCAGCAGTTACAGGACATCAGGCTACGAGCAGTACTTC. The rearrangement links TRBV6-5 to TRBJ2-7, with TRBD1 as a possible D gene (5 bases). The CDR3 length is 14 residues. V lost 2 bases, J lost 3 bases, and 11 bases lay in between. Looked up from germline, CDR1 is MNHEY and CDR2 is SVGAGI.

In this sample, this clone turned up once. The V call is TRBV7-3, the J call TRBJ2-3; D unresolved. V was pared by 5 bases and J by 5 bases, with 20 bases between. There are 16 residues in the CDR3. In germline, CDR1 is SGHTA, CDR2 FQGTGA. CDR3 amino acids: CASSPDRNGYGDTQYF. The CDR3 DNA reads TGTGCCAGCAGCCCCGACCGTAACGGGTACGGAGATACGCAGTATTTT. The whole variable domain, remainder taken from reference TRBV7-3 and TRBJ2-3, is GAGVSQTPSNKVTEKGKYVELRCDPISGHTALYWYRQSLGQGPEFLIYFQGTGAADDSGLPNDRFFAVRPEGSVSTLKIQRTERGDSAVYLCASSPDRNGYGDTQYFGPGTRLTVL.